This TCR beta chain was profiled in a study of CD8 T cells in Susac syndrome. With 6 bases removed from V and 7 bases from J, the gap between germline ends came to 22 bases. CDR1 and CDR2 from the germline V gene are SGHTA and FQGNSA. The CDR3 totals 16 residues. It was with random hexamers that roughly 0.5 to 1 ug RNA was reverse transcribed. The CDR3 of TCR beta was amplified by immunoSEQ multiplex PCR across 54 Vbeta and 13 Jbeta. Each CDR3 protein gets one entry after TCRdb re-called the immunoSEQ multiplex PCR reads with MiXCR. The sample has about 80,000 distinct CDR3 sequences, 90% to 95% seen once. It was healthy donors who served as the controls, matched for age and sex.

The sample was CD8+ T cells from PBMCs. This chain uses TRBV7-2 with TRBJ2-1, with D possibly being TRBD2 (7 bases). This TCR was recovered from a human donor in good health. The CDR3 sequence: CASSHIQAAGANEQFF. The CDR3 DNA sequence: TGTGCCAGCAGTCACATACAAGCGGCGGGGGCAAATGAGCAGTTCTTC.